Each of the 24 T cell receptor beta chains below was sequenced from the same sample in a study of blood T cell repertoires in COVID-19. The table came from immunoSEQ multiplex PCR; TCRdb's copy has only in-frame clones and leaves some out. The data contain 90,000 to 130,000 clones, 70% to 80% of them singletons. Sequenced: peripheral blood. These receptor sequences come from a woman in her sixties or seventies with acute or convalescent COVID-19.

This clone showed up just a few times. The chain recombines TRBV19 with TRBJ1-1; 8 nucleotides line up with TRBD1. Germline V lookup: CDR1 LNHDA, CDR2 SQIVND (reference sequence). The CDR3 runs 16 residues. With 3 bases clipped from V and 2 bases from J, the junction kept 8 bases outside the gene matches. DNA of the CDR3: TGTGCCAGTAGTATCGACAGGGGCCGTTATAACACTGAAGCTTTCTTT. Translating it yields CASSIDRGRYNTEAFF.

The gene calls are TRBV3-1 (or the pseudogene TRBV3-2) and TRBJ1-4; the D is unclear. V shed 2 bases and J shed 8 bases, with 9 bases lying between them. Per the germline V gene, CDR1 is LGHDT and CDR2 is YNNKEL (reference sequence). The CDR3 consists of 13 residues. The CDR3 DNA sequence: TGTGCCAGCAGCCAAATTAGTAGCGAAAAACTGTTTTTT. Amino acids: CASSQISSEKLFF.

The V gene is TRBV14, the J gene TRBJ1-6; D gene ambiguous. Trimming took off 1 base at V and 8 bases at J, with 12 bases between the two ends. The CDR3 covers 15 residues. Germline CDR1 is SGHDN and CDR2 is FVKESK. CDR3 loop: CASSQGLAPDSPLHF. CDR3 sequence (DNA): TGTGCCAGCAGCCAAGGACTGGCCCCAGATTCACCCCTCCACTTT.

This chain joins TRBV11-1 and TRBJ2-1; tentatively, D is TRBD1 (6 bases). With 3 bases removed from V and 10 bases from J, the gap between germline ends came to 10 bases. Looked up from germline, CDR1 is SGHAT and CDR2 is FQDESV (reference sequence). The CDR3 runs to 12 residues. CDR3 sequence: CASSFQGYEQFF. CDR3 DNA: TGTGCCAGCAGCTTTCAGGGGTACGAGCAGTTCTTC.

The gene calls are TRBV7-3 and TRBJ2-7, with 7 bases fitting TRBD2. The CDR3 runs to 15 residues. Germline V gene data show CDR1 as SGHTA and CDR2 as FQGTGA. V shed 4 bases, J shed 4 bases, and the junction held 10 bases outside the gene matches. The CDR3 nucleotides are TGTGCCAGCAGCTATGGGGCGGGGGAAATGTACGAGCAGTACTTC. Its translation: CASSYGAGEMYEQYF.

The chain employs TRBV19 and TRBJ1-2; D is unclear. The CDR3 runs to 14 residues. The V gene lost 1 base and the J gene lost 1 base, with 7 bases spanning the gap. Looked up from germline, CDR1 is LNHDA and CDR2 is SQIVND (reference sequence). The CDR3 loop reads CASSIVNSNYGYTF. CDR3 in DNA: TGTGCCAGTAGTATAGTAAACAGTAACTATGGCTACACCTTC.

CDR3 region: CASSVGASRSAETQYF. CDR3 nucleotides: TGTGCCAGCAGCGTAGGAGCTAGCCGAAGTGCAGAGACCCAGTACTTC. The chain recombines TRBV9 with TRBJ2-5; D may be TRBD2 (5 bases). The CDR3 has 16 amino acids. Germline CDR1 and CDR2: SGDLS and YYNGEE. V gave up 0 bases and J gave up 4 bases, with 16 bases separating them. The full variable domain, with the rest looked up from reference TRBV9 and TRBJ2-5, is DSGVTQTPKHLITATGQRVTLRCSPRSGDLSVYWYQQSLDQGLQFLIQYYNGEERAKGNILERFSAQQFPDLHSELNLSSLELGDSALYFCASSVGASRSAETQYFGPGTRLLVL.

The chain couples TRBV27 to TRBJ2-2; 7 bases are a match to TRBD2. J was trimmed by 2 bases and V by 1 base; bases with no gene match: 7. The CDR3 covers 17 residues. Germline V gene sequence: CDR1 MNHEY, CDR2 SMNVEV (reference sequence). CDR3 loop: CASSLFVWGGNTGELFF. The DNA for the CDR3 is TGTGCCAGCAGTTTATTTGTATGGGGGGGAAACACCGGGGAGCTGTTTTTT.

The table lists this clone with a count of one. The chain couples TRBV6-5 to TRBJ2-5, with TRBD2 identical over 8 bases. This CDR3 region has 12 residues. Per the germline V gene, CDR1 is MNHEY and CDR2 is SVGAGI. With V trimmed by 6 bases and J by 7 bases, 4 bases remained unmatched. The CDR3 is CASSSRGGTQYF. CDR3 nucleotide sequence: TGTGCCAGCAGCTCCCGGGGGGGGACCCAGTACTTC.

The chain couples TRBV12-3 or TRBV12-4 to TRBJ1-2; D not certain. V shed 3 bases and J shed 8 bases, with 13 bases lying between them. This CDR3 region has 13 residues. Here the CDR3 DNA reads TGTGCCAGCAGTTTCTTACGGGAGTACGGCTACACCTTC. This translates into CASSFLREYGYTF.

The rearrangement uses TRBV7-9 and TRBJ2-6, with 8 positions matching TRBD1. From germline, CDR1 is SEHNR and CDR2 FQNEAQ (reference sequence). J was trimmed by 2 bases and V by 5 bases; bases with no gene match: 2. The CDR3 is 15 amino acids. The CDR3 here is CASSPGQAGANVLTF. CDR3 nucleotide sequence: TGTGCCAGCAGCCCGGGACAGGCTGGGGCCAACGTCCTGACTTTC.

The J gene is TRBJ1-2, the V gene TRBV4-3; 10 bases match TRBD1. The CDR3 extends over 16 amino acids. CDR1 and CDR2 from the germline V gene are LGHNA and YSLEER. V shed 0 bases and J 5 bases; nucleotides not matched to a gene: 6. Written as DNA, the CDR3 is TGCGCCAGCAGCCAAGATTGGACAGGGGGACCTTATGGCTACACCTTC. This translates into CASSQDWTGGPYGYTF.

This chain links TRBV20-1 with TRBJ1-1, with D possibly TRBD1 on 6 matching bases. Germline loops: CDR1 DFQATT, CDR2 SNEGSKA (reference sequence). The germline V and J ends were trimmed by 3 bases and 9 bases, with 17 bases remaining between them. CDR3 length: 13 residues. The CDR3 loop is CSASRRQALQAFF. DNA for the CDR3: TGCAGTGCTAGTCGGAGACAGGCGTTACAAGCTTTCTTT.

This clone was found once. The chain joins TRBV21-1 to TRBJ1-2. TRBV21-1 is an annotated pseudogene. The CDR3 runs 13 residues. The DNA of the CDR3 is TGTGCCAGCAGCAAAGGGGAGGGACATGGCTACACCTTC. This translates into CASSKGEGHGYTF.

CDR3 loop: CAGTSSYNSPLHF. The CDR3 DNA follows: TGTGCCGGGACTAGCTCCTATAATTCACCCCTCCACTTT. The chain has TRBV2 and TRBJ1-6, with a possible D match to TRBD1 (5 bases). CDR3 length: 13 residues. Trimming pared 11 bases from V and 0 bases from J, leaving 8 bases between. CDR1 and CDR2 from the germline V gene are SNHLY and FYNNEI.

This clone was picked up many times. This rearrangement joins TRBV7-8 to TRBJ1-5; 8 bases are a match to TRBD1. The germline gives CDR1 SGHVS, CDR2 FQNEAQ. The CDR3 is made up of 16 amino acids. V lost 3 bases to trimming and J lost 7 bases; unmatched junction nucleotides: 11. For the CDR3, the DNA is TGTGCCAGCAGCTTTGATAACAGGGGGATGGGACAGCCCCAGCATTTT. This gives the protein CASSFDNRGMGQPQHF.

J is TRBJ2-3 and V is TRBV18; 7 nucleotides align to TRBD1. CDR1 KGHSH and CDR2 LQKENI come from the germline V gene. The CDR3 consists of 14 residues. J was trimmed by 6 bases and V by 8 bases; bases with no gene match: 11. This CDR3 is CASPQIAQGDTQYF. The CDR3 DNA reads TGTGCCAGCCCACAGATTGCACAGGGGGATACGCAGTATTTT. Full variable domain (outside the CDR3, taken from reference TRBV18 and TRBJ2-3): NAGVMQNPRHLVRRRGQEARLRCSPMKGHSHVYWYRQLPEEGLKFMVYLQKENIIDESGMPKERFSAEFPKEGPSILRIQQVVRGDSAAYFCASPQIAQGDTQYFGPGTRLTVL.

The rearrangement links TRBV2 to TRBJ2-5, with 8 bases that match TRBD2. Losses at the gene ends were 3 bases for V and 0 bases for J; bases not matched to a gene: 3. The CDR3 covers 15 residues. Looked up from germline, CDR1 is SNHLY and CDR2 is FYNNEI. The CDR3 nucleotides read TGTGCCAGCAGTGAGGGACTAGGGTACCAAGAGACCCAGTACTTC. It yields the protein CASSEGLGYQETQYF.

The chain carries TRBV7-3 and TRBJ2-7; a possible D gene is TRBD1 (5 bases). The germline CDR1 and CDR2 sequences are SGHTA and FQGTGA. The V and J ends lost 5 bases and 7 bases respectively, with 12 bases between them. The length of the CDR3 is 12 residues. CDR3 sequence reads: CASSPRQWEQYF. The CDR3 DNA reads as TGTGCCAGCAGCCCGAGACAGTGGGAGCAGTACTTC. The entire variable domain, with the rest obtained from reference TRBV7-3 and TRBJ2-7, is as follows: GAGVSQTPSNKVTEKGKYVELRCDPISGHTALYWYRQSLGQGPEFLIYFQGTGAADDSGLPNDRFFAVRPEGSVSTLKIQRTERGDSAVYLCASSPRQWEQYFGPGTRLTVT.

The chain has TRBV10-3 and TRBJ1-2; TRBD1 agrees at 7 bases. V was clipped by 3 bases and J by 6 bases; unmatched bases: 7. Germline CDR1 reads ENHRY; CDR2 reads SYGVKD. The CDR3 totals 14 residues. The DNA for the CDR3 is TGTGCCATCAGTGAAAAGCAGGGGGTAGATGGCTACACCTTC. Translated: CAISEKQGVDGYTF.

V usage is TRBV14 and J usage is TRBJ1-1; D is unclear. The CDR3 is 13 residues long. The V end lost 4 bases, the J end lost 1 base, and 7 bases lay between the germline ends. Germline V gene sequence: CDR1 SGHDN, CDR2 FVKESK. The CDR3 loop is CASSRGPNTEAFF. The DNA for the CDR3 is TGTGCCAGCAGCCGTGGCCCGAACACTGAAGCTTTCTTT.

The genes are TRBV19 and TRBJ1-5; possible D gene TRBD1, 5 bases. This CDR3 is 13 amino acids long. CDR1 LNHDA and CDR2 SQIVND come from the germline V gene (reference sequence). V dropped 4 bases and J dropped 15 bases, with 19 bases sitting between them. The DNA for the CDR3 is TGTGCCAGTAGTACCCATCCTCGGACAAGCTGGCATTTT. This translates into CASSTHPRTSWHF.

The chain is built from TRBV24-1 and TRBJ2-2, with D perhaps TRBD1 (6 bases). The germline V and J ends were trimmed by 2 bases and 4 bases, with 10 bases remaining between them. The V gene's germline CDR1 is KGHDR and CDR2 SFDVKD. The CDR3 contains 15 residues. CDR3 loop: CATSDSRGPTGELFF. As DNA, the CDR3 is TGTGCCACCAGTGATTCCAGGGGACCCACCGGGGAGCTGTTTTTT.

The chain links TRBV2 to TRBJ2-7; TRBD1 matches at 7 bases. The CDR3 totals 13 residues. Trimming took 7 bases from V and 7 from J; bases not matched to a gene: 10. Germline V gene lookup returns CDR1 SNHLY and CDR2 FYNNEI. CDR3 sequence (DNA): TGTGCCAGCAACCCGACAGGGCTCGGGGAGCAGTACTTC. The encoded protein is CASNPTGLGEQYF.